The 11 T cell receptor beta chains in this list originate from one sample, sequenced in a study of cytomegalovirus exposure and HLA in healthy donors. The primer mix had 60 Vbeta and 13 Jbeta primers. Some clones are missing from TCRdb's copy, which holds only in-frame ones; the method was immunoSEQ multiplex PCR. The sample gives around 100,000 clones, roughly 85% of which show up once; about 3.8% is in the top ten. Sequenced sample: PBMCs. The receptors here all came from a man in his thirties or forties in good health and CMV-seronegative.

The rearrangement uses TRBV5-1 and TRBJ2-3, with 7 positions matching TRBD2. This CDR3 spans 15 amino acids. In germline, CDR1 is SGHRS, CDR2 YFSETQ. J gave up 5 bases and V 0 bases, and 6 bases lay outside the gene matches. The DNA for the CDR3 is TGCGCCAGCAGCTTGGGTGGCGGGGGAGGAGATACGCAGTATTTT. Translated: CASSLGGGGGDTQYF.

The chain has TRBV4-1 and TRBJ1-4; 7 bases fit TRBD1. The CDR3 covers 15 residues. CDR1 and CDR2 (germline): MGHRA, YSYEKL. J was trimmed by 5 bases and V by 0 bases; bases with no gene match: 3. As DNA, the CDR3 is TGCGCCAGCAGCCAAGATCAGGGACAGAATGAAAAACTGTTTTTT. Translation gives CASSQDQGQNEKLFF.

The gene calls are TRBV11-3 and TRBJ1-1; TRBD1 matches 8 bases. The CDR3 loop spans 13 amino acids. V was clipped by 5 bases and J by 4 bases; unmatched bases: 3. The germline V gene encodes CDR1 SGHNT and CDR2 YENEEA. The CDR3 protein is CASSLGTGTEAFF. As DNA, the CDR3 is TGTGCCAGCAGCCTCGGGACAGGCACTGAAGCTTTCTTT.

This rearrangement joins TRBV14 to TRBJ2-1, with D perhaps matching TRBD1 (7 bases). In germline, CDR1 is SGHDN, CDR2 FVKESK. CDR3 length: 15 amino acids. Trimming stripped 0 bases from V and 10 bases from J, with 16 bases between. The CDR3 DNA is TGTGCCAGCAGCCAAGATAGACAGGGAGGTTGGGAGCAGTTCTTC. Translation: CASSQDRQGGWEQFF.

This clone was recorded only once. This same CDR3 is encoded by further DNA sequences in the sample. The V call is TRBV5-6, the J call TRBJ2-3, with 7 bases matching TRBD1. The CDR3 is 15 residues long. CDR1 and CDR2 from the germline V gene are SGHDT and YYEEEE. The V and J ends lost 5 bases and 1 base, in that order; junction bases with no gene match: 7. The CDR3 spells CASSFDRVGTDTQYF. CDR3 DNA sequence: TGTGCCAGCAGTTTCGACAGGGTTGGCACAGATACGCAGTATTTT.

The chain recombines TRBV2 with TRBJ1-3; D possibly corresponds to TRBD1 (5 bases). There are 13 residues in the CDR3. Germline assignment: CDR1 SNHLY and CDR2 FYNNEI. Trimming stripped 9 bases from V and 4 bases from J, with 13 bases between. CDR3 residues: CASSGGFGNTIYF. CDR3 DNA sequence: TGTGCCAGTTCTGGGGGGTTCGGAAACACCATATATTTT. Full variable domain (outside the CDR3, taken from reference TRBV2 and TRBJ1-3): EPEVTQTPSHQVTQMGQEVILRCVPISNHLYFYWYRQILGQKVEFLVSFYNNEISEKSEIFDDQFSVERPDGSNFTLKIRSTKLEDSAMYFCASSGGFGNTIYFGEGSWLTVV.

This clone was recorded once. The chain links TRBV7-8 to TRBJ1-3; D uncertain. CDR1 and CDR2 (germline): SGHVS, FQNEAQ. Trimming took off 5 bases at V and 2 bases at J, with 10 bases between the two ends. This CDR3 spans 14 amino acids. The CDR3 region has the DNA TGTGCCAGCAGCCCGGGGTACACTGGAAACACCATATATTTT. This sequence encodes CASSPGYTGNTIYF.

A few counts support this clone. The V call is TRBV2, the J call TRBJ2-7; 10 bases map to TRBD1. This CDR3 comprises 15 residues. V was pared by 7 bases and J by 1 base, with 7 bases of the junction left unmatched. Germline CDR1 reads SNHLY; CDR2 reads FYNNEI. The CDR3 nucleotides are TGTGCCAGCAAAAGGGGACAGGGGCCTTCCTACGAGCAGTACTTC. It specifies CASKRGQGPSYEQYF.

J is TRBJ1-1 and V is TRBV6-5; perhaps TRBD1 as D (6 bases). V lost 6 bases and J 4 bases, leaving 15 bases between the germline ends. The CDR3 extends over 14 amino acids. Germline V CDR1 and CDR2: MNHEY, SVGAGI. CDR3 nucleotides: TGTGCCAGCAGACCTGACAGGTCCAGCACTGAAGCTTTCTTT. Its translation is CASRPDRSSTEAFF.

The V gene is TRBV29-1, the J gene TRBJ2-1; 9 positions agree with TRBD2. The CDR3 is 14 amino acids. Germline-derived CDR1 and CDR2 are SQVTM and ANQGSEA. V lost 5 bases to trimming and J lost 9 bases; unmatched junction nucleotides: 11. The CDR3 DNA follows: TGCAGCGTTTGGGGCGGGAGGGGGGGGATTGAGCAGTTCTTC. Protein product: CSVWGGRGGIEQFF.

The rearrangement uses TRBV7-2 and TRBJ2-7, with 9 bases that match TRBD2. Per the germline V gene, CDR1 is SGHTA and CDR2 is FQGNSA. J was trimmed by 2 bases and V by 1 base; bases with no gene match: 6. This CDR3 is built from 16 residues. In DNA, the CDR3 is TGTGCCAGCAGCTTAGGAGGGACTAGCTCCACCTACGAGCAGTACTTC. This encodes CASSLGGTSSTYEQYF.